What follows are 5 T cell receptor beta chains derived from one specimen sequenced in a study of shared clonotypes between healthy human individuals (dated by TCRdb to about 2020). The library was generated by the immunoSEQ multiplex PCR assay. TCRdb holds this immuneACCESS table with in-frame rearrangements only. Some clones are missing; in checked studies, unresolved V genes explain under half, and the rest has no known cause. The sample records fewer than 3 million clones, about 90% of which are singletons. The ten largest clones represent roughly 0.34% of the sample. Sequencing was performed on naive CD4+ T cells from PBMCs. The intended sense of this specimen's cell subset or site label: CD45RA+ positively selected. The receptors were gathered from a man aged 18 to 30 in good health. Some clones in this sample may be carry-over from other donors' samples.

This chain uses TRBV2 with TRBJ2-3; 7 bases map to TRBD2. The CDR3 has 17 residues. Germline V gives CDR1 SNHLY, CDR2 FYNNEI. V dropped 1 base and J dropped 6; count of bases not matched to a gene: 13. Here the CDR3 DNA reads TGTGCCAGCAGTGAAGTCGTGGTGAGCGGGATGAGTGATACGCAGTATTTT. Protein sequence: CASSEVVVSGMSDTQYF. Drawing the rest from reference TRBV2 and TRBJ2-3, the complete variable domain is EPEVTQTPSHQVTQMGQEVILRCVPISNHLYFYWYRQILGQKVEFLVSFYNNEISEKSEIFDDQFSVERPDGSNFTLKIRSTKLEDSAMYFCASSEVVVSGMSDTQYFGPGTRLTVL.

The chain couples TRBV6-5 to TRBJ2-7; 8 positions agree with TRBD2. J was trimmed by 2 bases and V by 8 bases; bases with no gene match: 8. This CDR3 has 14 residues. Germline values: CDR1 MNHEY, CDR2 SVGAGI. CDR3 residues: CASYQSGSPYEQYF. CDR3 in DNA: TGTGCCAGCTACCAGAGCGGGAGCCCCTACGAGCAGTACTTC.

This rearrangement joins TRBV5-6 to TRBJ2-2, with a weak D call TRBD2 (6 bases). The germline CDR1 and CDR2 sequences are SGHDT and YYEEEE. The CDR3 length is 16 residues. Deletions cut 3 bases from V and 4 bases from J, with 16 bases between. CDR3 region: CASSSRRGYGTGELFF. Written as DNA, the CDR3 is TGTGCCAGCAGCTCCCGGAGGGGCTACGGCACCGGGGAGCTGTTTTTT.

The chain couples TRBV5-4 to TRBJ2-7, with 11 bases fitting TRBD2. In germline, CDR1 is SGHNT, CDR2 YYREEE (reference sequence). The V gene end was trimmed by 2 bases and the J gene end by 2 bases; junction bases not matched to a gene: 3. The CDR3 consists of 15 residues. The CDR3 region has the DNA TGTGCCAGCAGCTTTGGACTAGCGGGTCCCTACGAGCAGTACTTC. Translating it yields CASSFGLAGPYEQYF.

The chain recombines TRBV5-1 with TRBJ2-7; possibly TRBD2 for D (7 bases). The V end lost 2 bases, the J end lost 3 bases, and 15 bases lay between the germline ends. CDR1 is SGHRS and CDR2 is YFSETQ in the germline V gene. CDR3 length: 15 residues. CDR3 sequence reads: CASSLYGGRLYEQYF. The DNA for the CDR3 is TGCGCCAGCAGCTTATACGGGGGGCGACTCTACGAGCAGTACTTC.